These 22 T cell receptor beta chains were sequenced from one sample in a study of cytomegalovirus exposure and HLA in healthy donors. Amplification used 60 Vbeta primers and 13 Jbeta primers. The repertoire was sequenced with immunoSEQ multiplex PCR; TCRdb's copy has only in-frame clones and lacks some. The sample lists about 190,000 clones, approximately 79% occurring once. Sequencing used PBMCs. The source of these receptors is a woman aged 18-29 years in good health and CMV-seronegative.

CDR3 region: CASSSGTGDEKLFF. The CDR3 nucleotides read TGTGCCAGCAGCTCCGGGACAGGGGATGAAAAACTGTTTTTT. This chain uses TRBV7-9 with TRBJ1-4, with 10 bases lining up with TRBD1. The junction had 2 bases not matched to a gene; V was cut back by 4 bases and J by 6 bases. The CDR3 totals 14 residues. Germline values: CDR1 SEHNR, CDR2 FQNEAQ (reference sequence).

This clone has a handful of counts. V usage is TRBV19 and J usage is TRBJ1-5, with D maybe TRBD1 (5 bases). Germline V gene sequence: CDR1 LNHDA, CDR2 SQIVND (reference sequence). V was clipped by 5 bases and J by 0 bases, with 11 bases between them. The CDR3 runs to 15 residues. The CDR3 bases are TGTGCCAGTAGTTACCCCACAGGTAGCAATCAGCCCCAGCATTTT. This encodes CASSYPTGSNQPQHF.

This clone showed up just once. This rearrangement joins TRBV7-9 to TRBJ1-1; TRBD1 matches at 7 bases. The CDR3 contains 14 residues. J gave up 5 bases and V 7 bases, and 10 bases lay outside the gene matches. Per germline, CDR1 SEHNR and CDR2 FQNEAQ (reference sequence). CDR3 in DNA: TGTGCCAGCAAACTCTTGGCAGGGGGGACTGAAGCTTTCTTT. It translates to CASKLLAGGTEAFF.

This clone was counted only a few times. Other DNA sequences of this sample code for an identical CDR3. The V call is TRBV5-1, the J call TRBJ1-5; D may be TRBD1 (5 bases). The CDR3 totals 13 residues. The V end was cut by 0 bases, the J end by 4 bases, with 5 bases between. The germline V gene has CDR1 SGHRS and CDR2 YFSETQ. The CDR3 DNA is TGCGCCAGCAGCTTGGACAGGAATCAGCCCCAGCATTTT. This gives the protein CASSLDRNQPQHF.

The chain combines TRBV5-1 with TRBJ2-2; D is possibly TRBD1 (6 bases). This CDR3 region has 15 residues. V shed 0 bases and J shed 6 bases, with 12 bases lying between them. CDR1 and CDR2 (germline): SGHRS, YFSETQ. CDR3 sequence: CASSLGGLGAGELFF. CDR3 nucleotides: TGCGCCAGCAGCTTGGGGGGGCTAGGAGCCGGGGAGCTGTTTTTT.

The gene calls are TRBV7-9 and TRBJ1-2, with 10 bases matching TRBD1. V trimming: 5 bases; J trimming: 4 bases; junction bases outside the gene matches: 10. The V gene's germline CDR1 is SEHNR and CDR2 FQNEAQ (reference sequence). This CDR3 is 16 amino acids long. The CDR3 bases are TGTGCCAGCAGCAAGACTTGGACAGGGGGGAGCTATGGCTACACCTTC. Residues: CASSKTWTGGSYGYTF.

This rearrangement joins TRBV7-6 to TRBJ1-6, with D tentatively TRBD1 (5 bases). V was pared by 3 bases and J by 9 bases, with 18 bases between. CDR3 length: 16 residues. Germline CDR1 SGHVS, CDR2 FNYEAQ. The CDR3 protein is CASSFSDPAGGSPLHF. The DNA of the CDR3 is TGTGCCAGCAGCTTTTCGGATCCTGCCGGGGGTTCACCCCTCCACTTT.

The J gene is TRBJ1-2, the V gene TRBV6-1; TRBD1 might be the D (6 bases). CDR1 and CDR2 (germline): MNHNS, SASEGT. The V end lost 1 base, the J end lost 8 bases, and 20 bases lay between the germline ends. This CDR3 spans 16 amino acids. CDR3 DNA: TGTGCCAGCAGTGAAGAAATTTCAGGCGCAGGGGAGGGCTACACCTTC. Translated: CASSEEISGAGEGYTF.

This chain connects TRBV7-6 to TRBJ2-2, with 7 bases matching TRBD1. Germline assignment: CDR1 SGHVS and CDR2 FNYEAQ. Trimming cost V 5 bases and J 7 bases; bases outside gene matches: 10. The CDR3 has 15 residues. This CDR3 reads CASSPPGQVGGELFF. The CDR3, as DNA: TGTGCCAGCAGCCCCCCCGGACAGGTCGGCGGGGAGCTGTTTTTT.

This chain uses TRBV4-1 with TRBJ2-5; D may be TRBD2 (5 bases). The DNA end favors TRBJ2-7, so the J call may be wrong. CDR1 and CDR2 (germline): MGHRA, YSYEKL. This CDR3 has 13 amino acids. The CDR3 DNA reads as TGCGCCAGCAGCCAGGGTGGACTTTACGAGCAGTACTTC. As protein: CASSQGGLYEQYF.

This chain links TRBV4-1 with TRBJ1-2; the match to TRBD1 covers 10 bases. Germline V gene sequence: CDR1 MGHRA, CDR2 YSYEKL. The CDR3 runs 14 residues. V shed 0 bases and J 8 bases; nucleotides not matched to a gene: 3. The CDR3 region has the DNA TGCGCCAGCAGCCAAGACCGGACAGGGGGGGGCTACACCTTC. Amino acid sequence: CASSQDRTGGGYTF.

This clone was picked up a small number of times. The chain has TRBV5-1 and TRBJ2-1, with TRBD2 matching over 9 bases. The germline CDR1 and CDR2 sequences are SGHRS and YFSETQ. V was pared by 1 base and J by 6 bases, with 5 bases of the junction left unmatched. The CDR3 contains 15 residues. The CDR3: CASSLLGLASNEQFF. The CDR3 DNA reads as TGCGCCAGCAGCTTGCTCGGACTAGCGAGCAATGAGCAGTTCTTC.

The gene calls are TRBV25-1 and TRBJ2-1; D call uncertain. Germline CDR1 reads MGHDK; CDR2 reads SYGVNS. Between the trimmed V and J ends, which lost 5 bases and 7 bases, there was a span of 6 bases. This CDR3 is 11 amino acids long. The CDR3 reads CASSLQNEQFF. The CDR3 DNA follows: TGTGCCAGCAGTCTCCAGAATGAGCAGTTCTTC.

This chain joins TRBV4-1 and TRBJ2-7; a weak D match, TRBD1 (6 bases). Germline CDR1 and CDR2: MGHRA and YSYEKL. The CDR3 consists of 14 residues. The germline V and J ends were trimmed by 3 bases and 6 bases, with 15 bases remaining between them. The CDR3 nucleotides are TGCGCCAGCAGCCAGTCCATAGGGGGAGCCGAGCAGTACTTC. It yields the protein CASSQSIGGAEQYF.

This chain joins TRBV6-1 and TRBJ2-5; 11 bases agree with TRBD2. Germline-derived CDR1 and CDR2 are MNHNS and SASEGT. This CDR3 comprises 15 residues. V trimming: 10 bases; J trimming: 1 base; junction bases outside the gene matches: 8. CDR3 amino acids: CANQRLAGTQETQYF. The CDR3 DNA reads TGTGCCAACCAAAGACTAGCGGGGACCCAAGAGACCCAGTACTTC.

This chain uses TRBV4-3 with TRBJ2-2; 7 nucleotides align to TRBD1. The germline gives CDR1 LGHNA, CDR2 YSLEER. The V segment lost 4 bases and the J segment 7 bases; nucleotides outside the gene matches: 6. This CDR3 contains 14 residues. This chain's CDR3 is CASSRDREYGELFF. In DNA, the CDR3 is TGCGCCAGCAGCCGAGACAGGGAATACGGGGAGCTGTTTTTT.

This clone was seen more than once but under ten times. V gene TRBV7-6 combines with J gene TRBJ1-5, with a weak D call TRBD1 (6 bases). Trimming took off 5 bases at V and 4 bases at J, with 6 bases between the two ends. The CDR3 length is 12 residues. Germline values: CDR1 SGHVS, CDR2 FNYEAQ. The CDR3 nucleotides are TGTGCCAGCAGCACAGGGAATCAGCCCCAGCATTTT. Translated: CASSTGNQPQHF.

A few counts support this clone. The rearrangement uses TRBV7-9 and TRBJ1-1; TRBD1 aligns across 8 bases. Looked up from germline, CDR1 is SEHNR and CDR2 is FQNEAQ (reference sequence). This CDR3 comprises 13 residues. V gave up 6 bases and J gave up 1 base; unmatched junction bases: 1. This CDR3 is CASRGTGNTEAFF. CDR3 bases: TGTGCCAGCAGGGGGACAGGGAACACTGAAGCTTTCTTT.

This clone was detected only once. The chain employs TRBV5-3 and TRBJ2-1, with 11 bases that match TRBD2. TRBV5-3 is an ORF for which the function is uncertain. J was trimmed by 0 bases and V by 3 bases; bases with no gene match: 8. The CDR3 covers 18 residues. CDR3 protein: CARSCYSTSGVSYNEQFF. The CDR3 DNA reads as TGTGCCAGAAGCTGTTATTCGACTAGCGGGGTCTCCTACAATGAGCAGTTCTTC.

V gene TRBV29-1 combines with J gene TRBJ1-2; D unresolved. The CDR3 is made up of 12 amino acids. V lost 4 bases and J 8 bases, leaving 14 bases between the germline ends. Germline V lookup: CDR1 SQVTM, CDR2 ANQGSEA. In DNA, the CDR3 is TGCAGCGTTGTGGCCAAACCGGGGGGCTACACCTTC. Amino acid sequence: CSVVAKPGGYTF.

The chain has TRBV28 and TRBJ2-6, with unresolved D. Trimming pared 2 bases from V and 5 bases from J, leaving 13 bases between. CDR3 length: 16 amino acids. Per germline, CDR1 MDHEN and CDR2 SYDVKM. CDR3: CASSLNQISRANVLTF. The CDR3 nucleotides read TGTGCCAGCAGTTTAAACCAGATATCGCGGGCCAACGTCCTGACTTTC.

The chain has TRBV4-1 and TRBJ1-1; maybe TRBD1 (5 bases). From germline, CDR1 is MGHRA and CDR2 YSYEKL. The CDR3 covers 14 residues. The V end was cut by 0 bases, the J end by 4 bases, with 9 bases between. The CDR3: CASSQDRAPTEAFF. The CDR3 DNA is TGCGCCAGCAGCCAAGACAGGGCCCCCACTGAAGCTTTCTTT.